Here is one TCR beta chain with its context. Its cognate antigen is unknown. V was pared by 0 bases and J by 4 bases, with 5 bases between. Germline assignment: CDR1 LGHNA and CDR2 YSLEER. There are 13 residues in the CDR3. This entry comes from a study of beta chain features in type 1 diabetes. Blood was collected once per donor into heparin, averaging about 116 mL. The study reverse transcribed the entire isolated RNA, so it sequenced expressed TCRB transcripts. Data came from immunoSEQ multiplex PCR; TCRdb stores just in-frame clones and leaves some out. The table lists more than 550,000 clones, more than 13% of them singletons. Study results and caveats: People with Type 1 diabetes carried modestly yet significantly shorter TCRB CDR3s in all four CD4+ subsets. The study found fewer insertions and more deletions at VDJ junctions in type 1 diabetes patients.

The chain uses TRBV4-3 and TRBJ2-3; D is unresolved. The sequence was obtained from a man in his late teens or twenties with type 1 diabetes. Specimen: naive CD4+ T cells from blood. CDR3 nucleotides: TGCGCCAGCAGCCAAGATATCCCAGATACGCAGTATTTT. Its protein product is CASSQDIPDTQYF.